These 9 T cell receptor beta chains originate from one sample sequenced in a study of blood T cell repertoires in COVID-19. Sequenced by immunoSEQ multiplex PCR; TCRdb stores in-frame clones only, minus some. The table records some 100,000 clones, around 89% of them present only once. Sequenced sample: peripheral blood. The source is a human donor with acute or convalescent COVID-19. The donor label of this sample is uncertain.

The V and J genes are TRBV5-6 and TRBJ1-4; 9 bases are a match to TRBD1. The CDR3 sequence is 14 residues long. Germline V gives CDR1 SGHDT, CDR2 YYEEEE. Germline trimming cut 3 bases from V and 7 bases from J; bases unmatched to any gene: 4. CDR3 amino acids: CASSWGTGSEKLFF. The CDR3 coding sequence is TGTGCCAGCAGCTGGGGGACAGGGAGTGAAAAACTGTTTTTT. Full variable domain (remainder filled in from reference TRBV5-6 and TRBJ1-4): DAGVTQSPTHLIKTRGQQVTLRCSPKSGHDTVSWYQQALGQGPQFIFQYYEEEERQRGNFPDRFSGHQFPNYSSELNVNALLLGDSALYLCASSWGTGSEKLFFGSGTQLSVL.

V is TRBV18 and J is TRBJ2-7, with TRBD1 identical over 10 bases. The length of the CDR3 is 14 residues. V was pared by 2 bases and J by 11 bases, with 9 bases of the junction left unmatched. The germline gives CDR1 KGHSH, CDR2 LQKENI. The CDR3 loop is CASSPRPGTGEEYF. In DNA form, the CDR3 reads TGTGCCAGCTCACCAAGGCCGGGGACAGGGGAAGAGTACTTC.

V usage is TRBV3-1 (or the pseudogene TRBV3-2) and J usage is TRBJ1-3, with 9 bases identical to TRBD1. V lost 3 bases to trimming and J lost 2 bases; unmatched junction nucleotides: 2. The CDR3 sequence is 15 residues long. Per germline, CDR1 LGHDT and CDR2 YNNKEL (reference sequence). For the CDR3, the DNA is TGTGCCAGCAGCCAGAACAGGGGGCCTGGAAACACCATATATTTT. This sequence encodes CASSQNRGPGNTIYF.

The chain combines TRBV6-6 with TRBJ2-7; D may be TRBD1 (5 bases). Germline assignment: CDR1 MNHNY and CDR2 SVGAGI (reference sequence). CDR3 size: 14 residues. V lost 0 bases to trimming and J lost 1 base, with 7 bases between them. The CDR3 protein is CASSYSGDSYEQYF. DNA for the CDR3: TGTGCCAGCAGTTACTCAGGGGATTCCTACGAGCAGTACTTC.

Here the CDR3 DNA reads TGCAGTGCAGGGGCAGGGGATACGCAGTATTTT. This codes for CSAGAGDTQYF. The chain is built from TRBV20-1 and TRBJ2-3; D possibly corresponds to TRBD1 (5 bases). The CDR3 is made up of 11 amino acids. V was clipped by 6 bases and J by 6 bases, with 10 bases between them. Per the germline V gene, CDR1 is DFQATT and CDR2 is SNEGSKA (reference sequence).

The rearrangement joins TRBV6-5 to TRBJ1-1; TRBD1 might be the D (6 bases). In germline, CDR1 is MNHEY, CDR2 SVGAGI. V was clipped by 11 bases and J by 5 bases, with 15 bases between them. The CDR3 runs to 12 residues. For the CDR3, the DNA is TGTGCCGTACAGGGTACCAATACTGAAGCTTTCTTT. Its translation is CAVQGTNTEAFF.

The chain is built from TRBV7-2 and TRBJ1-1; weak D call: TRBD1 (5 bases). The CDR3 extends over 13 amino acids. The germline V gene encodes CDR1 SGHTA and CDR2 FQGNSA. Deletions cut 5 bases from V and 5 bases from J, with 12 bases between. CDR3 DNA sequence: TGTGCCAGCAGCGGAAACGGGGGAACTGAAGCTTTCTTT. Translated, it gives CASSGNGGTEAFF.

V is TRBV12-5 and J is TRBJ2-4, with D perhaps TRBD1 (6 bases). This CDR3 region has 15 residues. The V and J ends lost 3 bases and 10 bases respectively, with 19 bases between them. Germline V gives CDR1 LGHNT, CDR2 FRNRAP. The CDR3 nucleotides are TGTGCTAGTGGTTTAACGACAGGTCTAGCCACGATTCAGTACTTC. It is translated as CASGLTTGLATIQYF. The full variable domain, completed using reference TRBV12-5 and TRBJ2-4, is DARVTQTPRHKVTEMGQEVTMRCQPILGHNTVFWYRQTMMQGLELLAYFRNRAPLDDSGMPKDRFSAEMPDATLATLKIQPSEPRDSAVYFCASGLTTGLATIQYFGAGTRLSVL.

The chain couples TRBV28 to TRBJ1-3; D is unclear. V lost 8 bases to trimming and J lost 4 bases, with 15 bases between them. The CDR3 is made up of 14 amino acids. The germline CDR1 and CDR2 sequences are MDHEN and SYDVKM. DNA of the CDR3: TGTGCCAGCGCTAAGATTGGTTCGGGAAACACCATATATTTT. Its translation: CASAKIGSGNTIYF.